This note documents a single T cell receptor (beta chain) sequence. Its antigen is currently unknown. The sample is drawn from a study of T cells in pancreatic ductal adenocarcinoma. The study's findings and limits: The resected cohort was biased toward the minority with early-stage disease.

No neoadjuvant therapy was given to the selected pancreatic ductal adenocarcinoma patients before their surgery. The protocol was immunoSEQ multiplex PCR, while the TCRdb copy is restricted to in-frame clones and leaves out a portion. The sample records over 100,000 clones, about 96% being singletons. Germline V gives CDR1 SGHVS, CDR2 FQNEAQ. Losses at the gene ends were 3 bases for V and 1 base for J; bases not matched to a gene: 4. CDR3 size: 16 residues. The chain has TRBV7-8 and TRBJ1-5; 9 bases map to TRBD1. The receptor comes from a human donor with pancreatic ductal adenocarcinoma. The sample was PBMCs. The CDR3 protein is CASSLGQGGSNQPQHF. The CDR3, as DNA: TGTGCCAGCAGCTTGGGACAGGGTGGGAGCAATCAGCCCCAGCATTTT.